This T cell receptor (beta chain) was observed in a study of regulatory T cells in long-lasting Graves disease. Study conclusions and caveats: A greater number of public clonotypes (roughly 2,700) was shared by persistent patients than by new patients (around 960). TRBV28, TRBJ1-2 and TRBJ2-5 emerged as the favored segments in persistent disease.

Regarding this clonotype: What it recognizes is unknown.

V lost 1 base to trimming and J lost 5 bases; unmatched junction nucleotides: 12. CDR1 and CDR2 from the germline V gene are SGHVS and FNYEAQ. The CDR3 is 17 residues long. Specified time point: persistent/refractory GD, antithyroid drugs over 5 years with positive TRAb. Preparation of the TCR library used RNA extracted from PBMCs. Graves' disease diagnoses used American Thyroid Association guidelines. Combining iRepertoire HTBI primers with Arm-PCR of CDR3 regions, the authors built TCR beta libraries. In the original processing: Throughout the samples, researchers identified 50 to 75 TRBV and approximately 14 TRBJ segments. TCRdb processed the multiplex PCR reads anew with MiXCR; each CDR3 protein has one entry. These V and J calls derive from TCRdb rather than the authors' analysis. The sample includes approximately 440,000 distinct CDR3 sequences, about a quarter of them seen just once.

The sequences come from peripheral blood mononuclear cells (PBMCs), collected when the disease was refractory, from a patient treated with antithyroid drugs. The V gene is TRBV7-6, the J gene TRBJ2-7; TRBD1 aligns across 9 bases. The TCR was taken from a female donor with Graves disease. The CDR3 protein is CASSLDAGTGFVDEQYF. The CDR3 DNA follows: TGTGCCAGCAGCTTAGACGCTGGGACAGGGTTCGTGGACGAGCAGTACTTC.